Given below is one T cell receptor (beta chain) in context. Antigen specificity is unknown. Tumor samples were obtained before definitive surgery or chemotherapy. These data belong to a study of high-grade serous ovarian cancer treatment subgroups. At the level of the study: On average, around 15,000 reads and 7,000 to 8,000 unique TCR beta rearrangements were obtained per sample. Study conclusions and caveats: Different patients shared almost no repertoire; same-patient tumors shared 0.11 to 0.79. Higher neoantigen levels went with greater TCR clonal relatedness.

From germline, CDR1 is SGHDN and CDR2 FVKESK. The CDR3 totals 15 residues. J was trimmed by 0 bases and V by 4 bases; bases with no gene match: 4. Generated by immunoSEQ multiplex PCR, the TCRdb table keeps only in-frame clones and is missing some. In the table there are about 9,000 clones, 55% to 75% of which are singletons. The sequenced sample consisted of tumor tissue. The sequence was obtained from a human donor with high-grade serous ovarian cancer. The rearrangement joins TRBV14 to TRBJ1-1, with TRBD1 matching over 8 bases. CDR3 DNA: TGTGCCAGCAGCCCTCTGGACAGGGTGAACACTGAAGCTTTCTTT. Protein: CASSPLDRVNTEAFF.